A single sample is the source of the 12 T cell receptor beta chains below, sequenced in a study of T-cell memory formation after mild COVID-19. In TCRdb, the 5' RACE reads were re-called with MiXCR into one record per CDR3 protein. The sample lists hundreds of thousands of distinct CDR3 sequences, around 20% occurring once. The material sequenced was PBMCs or a T cell subset sorted from them (not recorded which). The source is an adult woman who had mild COVID-19 (a few samples of this study predate the infection). Cell type and time point are not known.

V usage is TRBV7-2 and J usage is TRBJ2-3; no clear D gene. The CDR3 runs 14 residues. CDR1 and CDR2 from the germline V gene are SGHTA and FQGNSA. V was pared by 4 bases and J by 2 bases, with 10 bases between. DNA of the CDR3: TGTGCCAGCAGCTCTGCCCCCATCACAGATACGCAGTATTTT. Residues: CASSSAPITDTQYF.

This chain joins TRBV14 and TRBJ2-3; 7 bases align to TRBD2. Trimming took 0 bases from V and 6 from J; bases not matched to a gene: 9. CDR1 and CDR2 from the germline V gene are SGHDN and FVKESK. The CDR3 extends over 16 amino acids. CDR3 coding DNA: TGTGCCAGCAGCCAAGATTTATGGCGGGGGAAGGATACGCAGTATTTT. Translation: CASSQDLWRGKDTQYF.

The chain carries TRBV7-3 and TRBJ1-1; a weak D match, TRBD1 (6 bases). Trimming pared 5 bases from V and 4 bases from J, leaving 17 bases between. Germline CDR1 and CDR2: SGHTA and FQGTGA. The CDR3 has 15 amino acids. The CDR3 DNA follows: TGTGCCAGCAGCGTACGGGGGCCCGCGGCCACTGAAGCTTTCTTT. This encodes CASSVRGPAATEAFF.

This rearrangement joins TRBV11-2 to TRBJ2-7; D is perhaps TRBD1 or TRBD2 (6 bases each). The V end lost 5 bases, the J end lost 3 bases, and 20 bases lay between the germline ends. CDR1 SGHAT and CDR2 FQNNGV come from the germline V gene. The CDR3 consists of 16 residues. CDR3 nucleotide sequence: TGTGCCAGCAGCCCGCGGAACGGAGGGGGTGTCTACGAGCAGTACTTC. Its protein product is CASSPRNGGGVYEQYF. Full variable domain (remainder filled in from reference TRBV11-2 and TRBJ2-7): EAGVAQSPRYKIIEKRQSVAFWCNPISGHATLYWYQQILGQGPKLLIQFQNNGVVDDSQLPKDRFSAERLKGVDSTLKIQPAKLEDSAVYLCASSPRNGGGVYEQYFGPGTRLTVT.

This clonotype turned up a few times. The V gene is TRBV24-1, the J gene TRBJ2-1; D remains unclear. CDR1 is KGHDR and CDR2 is SFDVKD in the germline V gene. With 1 base removed from V and 5 bases from J, the gap between germline ends came to 2 bases. This CDR3 has 12 residues. In nucleotides, the CDR3 is TGTGCCACCAGTGATTTCAACAATGAGCAGTTCTTC. Translated: CATSDFNNEQFF.

The chain joins TRBV6-1 to TRBJ1-1; 7 positions match TRBD1. Germline V gene sequence: CDR1 MNHNS, CDR2 SASEGT. V shed 8 bases, J shed 3 bases, and the junction held 6 bases outside the gene matches. This CDR3 spans 13 amino acids. The CDR3 loop is CASGTEGDTEAFF. The CDR3 bases are TGTGCCAGCGGGACAGAAGGGGACACTGAAGCTTTCTTT.

The table lists this clonotype with a few counts. The chain links TRBV21-1 to TRBJ2-5; the DNA was not compared with TRBD1, the D call given in the table. TRBV21-1 is a recognized pseudogene. This CDR3 is 17 amino acids long. CDR3 residues: CASSSPAGDRDQETQYF. DNA for the CDR3: TGTGCCAGCAGCAGTCCGGCTGGCGACAGGGATCAAGAGACCCAGTACTTC.

The sample holds a few counts of this clonotype. In DNA form, the CDR3 reads TGTGCCAGCAGCTCCACTCTGAACACTGAAGCTTTCTTT. This sequence encodes CASSSTLNTEAFF. The V gene is TRBV7-9, the J gene TRBJ1-1; no definite D call. The germline V gene has CDR1 SEHNR and CDR2 FQNEAQ (reference sequence). The CDR3 is made up of 13 amino acids. The ends were cut back, 4 bases at V and 0 bases at J, with 6 bases in the middle.

The chain employs TRBV5-1 and TRBJ2-1; 10 bases fit TRBD1. Germline CDR1 reads SGHRS; CDR2 reads YFSETQ. This CDR3 has 15 amino acids. The junction had 3 bases not matched to a gene; V was cut back by 4 bases and J by 2 bases. CDR3 coding DNA: TGCGCCAGCAGCGGGGGACAGGGGACCTACAATGAGCAGTTCTTC. It codes for CASSGGQGTYNEQFF.

The rearrangement joins TRBV19 to TRBJ1-1, with D maybe TRBD1 (5 bases). Trimming removed 5 bases from V and 1 base from J, with 11 bases in between. CDR3 length: 14 amino acids. From germline, CDR1 is LNHDA and CDR2 SQIVND (reference sequence). CDR3 protein: CASSFRGWNTEAFF. As DNA, the CDR3 is TGTGCCAGTAGTTTTCGGGGGTGGAACACTGAAGCTTTCTTT.

The chain employs TRBV21-1 and TRBJ2-7; TRBD1 is the table's D call and was not checked against the DNA. TRBV21-1 is given as a pseudogene. The CDR3 sequence is 14 residues long. CDR3 nucleotide sequence: TGTGCCAGCAGCAAAGCTGACAGGGTCAACGAGCAGTACTTC. It specifies CASSKADRVNEQYF.

The chain joins TRBV2 to TRBJ1-4; no clear D. Trimming stripped 4 bases from V and 5 bases from J, with 20 bases between. CDR1 is SNHLY and CDR2 is FYNNEI in the germline V gene. The CDR3 spans 17 residues. The CDR3 sequence is CASSVHREHLPNEKLFF. The CDR3 DNA follows: TGTGCCAGCAGTGTCCATCGAGAACACCTACCGAATGAAAAACTGTTTTTT.